This is a list of T cell receptor beta chains from one sample in a study of shared clonotypes between healthy human individuals. Profiling relied on immunoSEQ multiplex PCR, and the TCRdb table lists in-frame clones only, not all of them. The sample records 2 million or so clones, approximately 95% being singletons. Material: naive CD8+ T cells sorted from blood. The receptors were sampled from a man aged 18 to 30 in good health. Each CDR3 is given with its conserved first and last residue. D genes are given only for firm matches. Size tells how often a clone was seen (once, few, many) or the class of an expanded clone, and some rows leave it out.

D,size,V,J,DNA,CDR3
.,.,TRBV4-1,TRBJ2-1,TGCGCCAGCAGCCTGGACCTCAGCTCCTACAATGAGCAGTTCTTC,CASSLDLSSYNEQFF
TRBD2,.,TRBV11-2,TRBJ2-1,TGTGCCAGCAGCTTAGAGGGACTAGTCCGTTACAATGAGCAGTTCTTC,CASSLEGLVRYNEQFF
.,.,TRBV29-1,TRBJ2-7,TGCAGCGTTGACGGTGGAGAGGGTGTCGGGTACGAGCAGTACTTC,CSVDGGEGVGYEQYF
TRBD1,once,TRBV11-2,TRBJ2-5,TGTGCCAGCAGCTCTAGGACAGGGAGGATGGAGACCCAGTACTTC,CASSSRTGRMETQYF
TRBD1,.,TRBV27,TRBJ2-5,TGTGCCAGCAGTAGGCAGGGGGTCCAAGAGACCCAGTACTTC,CASSRQGVQETQYF
TRBD2,.,TRBV2,TRBJ2-5,TGTGCCAGCAGTTTCCCGCGTAGCGGGAGGGCCCTAGAGACCCAGTACTTC,CASSFPRSGRALETQYF
.,once,TRBV5-6,TRBJ2-3,TGTGCCAGCAGCTTCGGCGGTAGCACAGATACGCAGTATTTT,CASSFGGSTDTQYF
.,.,TRBV7-3,TRBJ2-7,TGTGCCAGCAGCCCGGGTCCGAGATCTGAGCAGTACTTC,CASSPGPRSEQYF
TRBD2,.,TRBV13,TRBJ2-1,TGTGCCAGCAGCTCCGGACTAGCGGACTACAATGAGCAGTTCTTC,CASSSGLADYNEQFF
.,.,TRBV5-1,TRBJ2-7,TGCGCCAGCATTAATGGTCCGGGCTACGAGCAGTACTTC,CASINGPGYEQYF
TRBD2,.,TRBV11-2,TRBJ2-7,TGTGCCAGCAGAGGGGCTAGCGGCCTTATAGAGCAGTACTTC,CASRGASGLIEQYF
TRBD1,.,TRBV5-6,TRBJ2-7,TGTGCCAGCAGCTTAGGGACAGGGGTCTTTCCCTACGAGCAGTACTTC,CASSLGTGVFPYEQYF
.,.,TRBV7-9,TRBJ2-7,TGTGCCAGCAGCCGTCCCGACGTCTACGAGCAGTACTTC,CASSRPDVYEQYF
TRBD1,.,TRBV7-9,TRBJ1-2,TGTGCCAGCAGCTTAAACCCCAGCGGACAGGGGGGTAGCTATGGCTACACCTTC,CASSLNPSGQGGSYGYTF
.,once,TRBV21-1,TRBJ1-2,TGTGCCAGGAAATCGGGCTATGGCTACACCTTC,CARKSGYGYTF
.,.,TRBV11-2,TRBJ1-1,TGTGCCAGCAGCTTAGGCCCAGGAACTGAAGCTTTCTTT,CASSLGPGTEAFF
.,.,TRBV4-1,TRBJ1-1,TGCGCCAGCAGCCAAGAGAGGAGATACACTGAAGCTTTCTTT,CASSQERRYTEAFF
.,once,TRBV5-6,TRBJ1-1,TGTGCCAGCACCCTGAGGGGTCGAGTGAACACTGAAGCTTTCTTT,CASTLRGRVNTEAFF
.,.,TRBV6-1,TRBJ2-7,TGTGCCAGCAGTGACAGCTTCCCCTACGAGCAGTACTTC,CASSDSFPYEQYF
TRBD2,.,TRBV9,TRBJ2-2,TGTGCCAGCAGCGGTCCTAGCGGGAGTAATGCCGGGGAGCTGTTTTTT,CASSGPSGSNAGELFF
.,.,TRBV19,TRBJ1-6,TGTGCCAGTAGTATAGGGGAAACTAATTCACCCCTCCACTTT,CASSIGETNSPLHF
.,.,TRBV5-1,TRBJ2-1,TGCGCCAGCAGCTTCCGACAGCCCTACAATGAGCAGTTCTTC,CASSFRQPYNEQFF
.,.,TRBV19,TRBJ2-7,TGTGCCACCCAGATTGCCTACGAGCAGTACTTC,CATQIAYEQYF
TRBD1,.,TRBV27,TRBJ1-1,TGTGCCAGCAGCCCACAGGGGTCGCTTGAAGCTTTCTTT,CASSPQGSLEAFF
.,.,TRBV28,TRBJ1-5,TGTGCCAGCAGGCTGATTAGGGCAGACCACAATCAGCCCCAGCATTTT,CASRLIRADHNQPQHF
.,.,TRBV7-9,TRBJ2-5,TGTGCCAGCAGCGATAACTGGGGGGAGGAACAAGAGACCCAGTACTTC,CASSDNWGEEQETQYF
.,.,TRBV27,TRBJ2-7,TGTGCCAGCAGTTCGGGCACCTACGAGCAGTACTTC,CASSSGTYEQYF
.,.,TRBV4-3,TRBJ1-5,TGCGCCAGCAGCCAAGAGCACAAGTATAGCAATCAGCCCCAGCATTTT,CASSQEHKYSNQPQHF
.,.,TRBV11-2,TRBJ2-3,TGTGCCAGCAGCACGCTCCCCGGTACGCAGTATTTT,CASSTLPGTQYF
TRBD2,.,TRBV28,TRBJ2-3,TGTGCCAGCAGTCTACCCCTTCAGCTAGCGGGGGGAACAAGCACAGATACGCAGTATTTT,CASSLPLQLAGGTSTDTQYF
.,once,TRBV7-9,TRBJ2-7,TGTGCCAGCAGCCACGCCGGCTACGAGCAGTACTTC,CASSHAGYEQYF
TRBD2,.,TRBV30,TRBJ2-5,TGTGCCTGGAGTATCGGGGGGTGGGAGACCCAGTACTTC,CAWSIGGWETQYF
TRBD2,.,TRBV13,TRBJ2-5,TGTGCCAGCAGCTCAGCGGCGGGGGGGCCCTGGGAGGAGACCCAGTACTTC,CASSSAAGGPWEETQYF
TRBD2,.,TRBV4-3,TRBJ2-3,TGCGCCAGCAGTCCTTCACTAGCGGACACAGATACGCAGTATTTT,CASSPSLADTDTQYF
TRBD1,once,TRBV7-9,TRBJ1-1,TGTGCCAGCAGGGGACAGGGGAACACTGAAGCTTTCTTT,CASRGQGNTEAFF
.,.,TRBV11-2,TRBJ2-4,TGTGCCAGCAGCTTAGTCGGCATTCAGTACTTC,CASSLVGIQYF
TRBD1,once,TRBV7-9,TRBJ2-7,TGTGCCAGCAGCCCTGGGACAGGGGACTACGAGCAGTACTTC,CASSPGTGDYEQYF
TRBD2,.,TRBV9,TRBJ2-1,TGTGCCAGCAGCGTGGGACTAGCGGAATTCAATGAGCAGTTCTTC,CASSVGLAEFNEQFF
TRBD1,.,TRBV13,TRBJ1-3,TGTGCCAGCAGCCTCAGGGGGACCGGAAACACCATATATTTT,CASSLRGTGNTIYF
.,.,TRBV7-9,TRBJ2-5,TGTGCCAGCAGCTCCCCACATACCGCGGAGACCCAGTACTTC,CASSSPHTAETQYF
TRBD1,.,TRBV23-1,TRBJ1-5,TGCGCCAGCAGTCGCCGGGACAGGTTTTGTAATCAGCCCCAGCATTTT,CASSRRDRFCNQPQHF